This TCR beta chain originates from a study of blood T cell repertoires in COVID-19. The overall study: The United States, Italy and Spain were the sources of the acute and convalescent COVID-19 samples. Sources were T cells, B-cell-depleted T cells, or PBMCs; the material itself was cDNA or gDNA.

Source study methods: From reference gene primer amplification, estimates of nucleated cell counts were derived. Profiled with immunoSEQ multiplex PCR; TCRdb holds only in-frame clones, not every one. V, J and clone size are those of that table, while D and trimming were read from the DNA. This table has about 39,000 clones, 85% appearing once. This CDR3 is 14 amino acids long. Trimming took off 1 base at V and 5 bases at J, with 13 bases between the two ends. Germline loops: CDR1 SQVTM, CDR2 ANQGSEA. The V call is TRBV29-1, the J call TRBJ2-3; perhaps TRBD2 as D (7 bases). Sequences were obtained from peripheral blood. The TCR was taken from a human donor in a cohort sampled during active COVID-19. In DNA form, the CDR3 reads TGCAGCGTTGAAGCGGTAGGGGGGGGAGATACGCAGTATTTT. It codes for CSVEAVGGGDTQYF.